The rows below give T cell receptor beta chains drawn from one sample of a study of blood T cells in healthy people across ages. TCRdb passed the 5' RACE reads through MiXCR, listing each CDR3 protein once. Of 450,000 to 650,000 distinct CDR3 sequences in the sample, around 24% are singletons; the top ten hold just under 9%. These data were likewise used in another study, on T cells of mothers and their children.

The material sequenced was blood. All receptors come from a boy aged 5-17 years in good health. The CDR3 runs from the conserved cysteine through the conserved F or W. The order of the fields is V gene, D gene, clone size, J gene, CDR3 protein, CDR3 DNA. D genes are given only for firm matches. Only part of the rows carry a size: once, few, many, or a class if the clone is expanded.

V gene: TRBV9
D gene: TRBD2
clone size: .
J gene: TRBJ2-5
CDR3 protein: CASSVEPSGETQYF
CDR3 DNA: TGTGCCAGCAGCGTAGAGCCTAGCGGAGAGACCCAGTACTTC

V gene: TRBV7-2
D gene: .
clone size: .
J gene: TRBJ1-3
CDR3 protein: CASRGGQRTTTGNTIYF
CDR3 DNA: TGTGCCAGCAGGGGAGGGCAGCGCACAACTACTGGAAACACCATATATTTT

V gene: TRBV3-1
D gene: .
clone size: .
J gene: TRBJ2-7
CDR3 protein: CASSQDSPSYEQYF
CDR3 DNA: TGTGCCAGCAGCCAAGATAGCCCCTCCTACGAGCAGTACTTC

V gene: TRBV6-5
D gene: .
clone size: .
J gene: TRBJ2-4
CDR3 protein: CASSYRAPDLGTENIQYF
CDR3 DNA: TGTGCCAGCAGTTACCGGGCCCCTGACCTCGGGACCGAAAACATTCAGTACTTC

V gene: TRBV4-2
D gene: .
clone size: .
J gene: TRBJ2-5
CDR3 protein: CASSQIWIETQYF
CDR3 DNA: TGTGCCAGCAGCCAAATATGGATTGAGACCCAGTACTTC

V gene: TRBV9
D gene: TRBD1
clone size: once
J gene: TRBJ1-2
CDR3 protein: CASGPRQGVYGYTF
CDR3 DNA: TGTGCCAGCGGCCCCCGACAGGGGGTCTATGGCTACACCTTC

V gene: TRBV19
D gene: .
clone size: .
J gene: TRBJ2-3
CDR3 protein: CASSMGVAVPDTQYF
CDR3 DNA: TGTGCCAGTAGTATGGGGGTGGCCGTTCCAGATACGCAGTATTTT

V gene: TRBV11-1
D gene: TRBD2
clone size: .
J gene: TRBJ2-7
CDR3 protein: CASSSFLAGGHEQYF
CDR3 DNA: TGTGCCAGCAGCTCGTTCCTAGCGGGAGGCCACGAGCAGTACTTC

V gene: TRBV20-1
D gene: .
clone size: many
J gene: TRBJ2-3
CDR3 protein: CSARLPRDTQYF
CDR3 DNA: TGCAGTGCCCGACTACCTAGGGATACGCAGTATTTT

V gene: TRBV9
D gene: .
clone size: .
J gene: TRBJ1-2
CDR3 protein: CASNKQGDGYTF
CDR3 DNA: TGTGCCAGCAACAAACAGGGTGATGGCTACACCTTC

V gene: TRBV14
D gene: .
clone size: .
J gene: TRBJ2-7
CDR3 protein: CASSQATTFFYEQYF
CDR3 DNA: TGTGCCAGCAGCCAAGCGACCACTTTTTTCTACGAGCAGTACTTC

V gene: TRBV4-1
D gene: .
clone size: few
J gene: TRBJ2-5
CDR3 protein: CASSQVGMETQYF
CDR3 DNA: TGCGCCAGCAGCCAAGTTGGGATGGAGACCCAGTACTTC

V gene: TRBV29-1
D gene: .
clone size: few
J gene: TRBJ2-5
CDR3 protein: CSVLGETQYF
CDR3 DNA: TGCAGCGTTTTAGGAGAGACCCAGTACTTC

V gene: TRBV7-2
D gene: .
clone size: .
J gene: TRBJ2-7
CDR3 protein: CASSPLNGNPYEQYF
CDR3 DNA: TGTGCCAGCAGCCCCCTAAACGGGAACCCTTACGAGCAGTACTTC

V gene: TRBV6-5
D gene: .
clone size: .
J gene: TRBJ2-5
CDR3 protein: CASSYSIYFLQETQYF
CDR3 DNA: TGTGCCAGCAGTTACTCTATCTACTTCCTCCAAGAGACCCAGTACTTC

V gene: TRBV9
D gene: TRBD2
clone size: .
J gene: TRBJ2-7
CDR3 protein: CASNKTSGTYEQYF
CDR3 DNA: TGTGCCAGCAACAAGACTAGCGGCACCTACGAGCAGTACTTC

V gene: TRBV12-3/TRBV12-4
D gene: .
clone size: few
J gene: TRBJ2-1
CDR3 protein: CASSPDHNEQFF
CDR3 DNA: TGTGCCAGCAGCCCTGACCACAATGAGCAGTTCTTC

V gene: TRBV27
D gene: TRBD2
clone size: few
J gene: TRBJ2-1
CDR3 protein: CASSLGTRGDNEQFF
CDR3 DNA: TGTGCCAGCAGTTTAGGGACTAGGGGAGATAATGAGCAGTTCTTC

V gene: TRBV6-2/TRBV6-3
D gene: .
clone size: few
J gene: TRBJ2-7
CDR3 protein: CASSYSRHSPYEQYF
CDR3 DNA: TGTGCCAGCAGTTACTCGCGTCACAGCCCCTACGAGCAGTACTTC

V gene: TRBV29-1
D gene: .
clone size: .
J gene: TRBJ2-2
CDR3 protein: CSVDTHGGELFF
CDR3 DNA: TGCAGCGTTGATACCCATGGCGGGGAGCTGTTTTTT

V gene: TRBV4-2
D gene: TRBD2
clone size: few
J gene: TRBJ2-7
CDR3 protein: CASSSTAGSYEQYF
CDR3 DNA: TGTGCCAGCAGCTCCACAGCGGGATCCTACGAGCAGTACTTC

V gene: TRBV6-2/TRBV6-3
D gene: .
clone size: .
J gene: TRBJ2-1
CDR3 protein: CASSYSIGPGTNEQFF
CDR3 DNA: TGTGCCAGCAGTTACTCGATAGGGCCAGGGACCAATGAGCAGTTCTTC

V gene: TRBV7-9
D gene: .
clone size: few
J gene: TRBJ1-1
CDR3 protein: CASSPRLKNTEAFF
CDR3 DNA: TGTGCCAGCAGCCCCAGACTAAAGAACACTGAAGCTTTCTTT

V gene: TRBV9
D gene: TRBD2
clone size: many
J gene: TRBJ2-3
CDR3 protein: CASSFGTSGGLNTQYF
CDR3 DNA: TGTGCCAGCAGCTTCGGGACTAGCGGGGGCCTAAATACGCAGTATTTT

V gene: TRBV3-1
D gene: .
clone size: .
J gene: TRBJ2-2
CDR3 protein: CASSQGFTGELFF
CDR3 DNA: TGTGCCAGCAGCCAAGGTTTCACCGGGGAGCTGTTTTTT

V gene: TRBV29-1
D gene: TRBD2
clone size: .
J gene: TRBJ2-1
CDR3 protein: CSVEGTSGTGEQFF
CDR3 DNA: TGCAGCGTAGAAGGGACTAGCGGGACCGGTGAGCAGTTCTTC

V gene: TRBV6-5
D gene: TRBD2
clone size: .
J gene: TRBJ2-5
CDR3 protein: CASSYSTSGGQEIQYF
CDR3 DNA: TGTGCCAGCAGTTACTCGACTAGCGGGGGTCAAGAGATCCAGTACTTC

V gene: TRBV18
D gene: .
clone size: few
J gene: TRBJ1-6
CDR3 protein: CASSPGQPDNSPLHF
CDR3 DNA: TGTGCCAGCTCGCCCGGGCAGCCGGATAATTCACCCCTCCACTTT

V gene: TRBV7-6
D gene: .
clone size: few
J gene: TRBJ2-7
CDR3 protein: CASSLQPGSFSYEQYF
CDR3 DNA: TGTGCCAGCAGCTTACAACCAGGGTCCTTCTCCTACGAGCAGTACTTC

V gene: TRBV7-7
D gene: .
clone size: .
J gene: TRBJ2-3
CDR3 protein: CASSLAASGTDTQYF
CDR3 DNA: TGTGCTAGCAGCTTAGCGGCGAGCGGCACAGATACGCAGTATTTT

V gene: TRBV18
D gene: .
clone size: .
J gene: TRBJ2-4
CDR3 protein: CASSPYVQGAKNIQYF
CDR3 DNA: TGTGCCAGCTCACCGTACGTACAGGGTGCCAAAAACATTCAGTACTTC

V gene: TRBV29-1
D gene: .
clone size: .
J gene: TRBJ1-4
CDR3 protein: CSVYEGRGATNEKLFF
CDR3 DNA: TGCAGCGTCTATGAGGGACGGGGAGCAACTAATGAAAAACTGTTTTTT

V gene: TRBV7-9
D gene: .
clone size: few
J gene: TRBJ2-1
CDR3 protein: CASSLARFRDGSYNEQFF
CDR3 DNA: TGTGCCAGCAGCTTAGCGCGATTTCGGGACGGCTCCTACAATGAGCAGTTCTTC

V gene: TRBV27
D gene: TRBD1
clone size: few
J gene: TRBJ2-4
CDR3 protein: CASSLYMGQGNIQYF
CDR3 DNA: TGTGCCAGCAGTTTATATATGGGACAGGGTAACATTCAGTACTTC

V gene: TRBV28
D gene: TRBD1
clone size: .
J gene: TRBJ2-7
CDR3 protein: CASRGTGEVEQYF
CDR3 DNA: TGTGCCAGCAGAGGGACAGGGGAGGTGGAGCAGTACTTC

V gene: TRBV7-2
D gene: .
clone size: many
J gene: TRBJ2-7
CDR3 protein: CASSSSRFYEQYF
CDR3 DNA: TGTGCCAGCAGCTCCTCTCGATTCTACGAGCAGTACTTC

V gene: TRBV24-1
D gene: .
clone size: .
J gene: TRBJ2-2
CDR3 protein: CATSEGPGELFF
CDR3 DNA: TGTGCCACCAGTGAGGGCCCCGGGGAGCTGTTTTTT

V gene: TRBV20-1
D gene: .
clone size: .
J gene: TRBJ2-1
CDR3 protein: CSARNPDRTNEQFF
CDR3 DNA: TGCAGTGCTAGAAATCCCGACAGGACCAATGAGCAGTTCTTC

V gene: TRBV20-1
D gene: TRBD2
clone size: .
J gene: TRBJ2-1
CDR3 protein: CSARDPHAGGPNEQFF
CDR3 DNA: TGCAGTGCTAGAGATCCCCACGCGGGAGGGCCCAATGAGCAGTTCTTC

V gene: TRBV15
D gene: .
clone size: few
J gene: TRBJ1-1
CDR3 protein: CATSRDPGAEAFF
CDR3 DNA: TGTGCCACCAGCAGAGACCCCGGGGCTGAAGCTTTCTTT

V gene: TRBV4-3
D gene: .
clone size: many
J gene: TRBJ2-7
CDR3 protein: CASSQGYHGEYEQYF
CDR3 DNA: TGCGCCAGCAGCCAAGGGTACCACGGGGAATACGAGCAGTACTTC